This T cell receptor (beta chain) was found in a study of beta chain features in type 1 diabetes (dated by TCRdb to 2017 to 2018). Turning to the overall study: Mean age, gender distribution, total cell number and subset yield were not different between patients and healthy donors. A total of just under 110,000,000 sorted cells were examined across all samples, and RNA yield correlated strongly with the number of cells per subset. The study compared the TCRB repertoires of sorted circulating CD4+ T cell subsets in recently diagnosed type 1 diabetes patients with those in matched healthy donors. Naive and central memory subsets were obtained from all 30 or so donors, but regulatory and stem cell-like memory subsets were isolated from only 8 patients and roughly eight healthy donors. Overall study results and their limits: Naive, central memory and regulatory TCRB repertoires appeared to be more alike among patients than among healthy donors. A moderate but significant shortening of TCRB CDR3 length was observed in type 1 diabetes patients in all four CD4+ subsets. Because cDNA was sequenced instead of genomic DNA, activated cells with high expression could be over-represented, although the groups did not differ in activation or CD3 levels. Only small numbers of individuals were included in the HLA sub-analyses, which left unresolved whether HLA type had any influence on TCRB rearrangement. Shorter templates might have been favored by PCR, but patient and control samples were amplified and corrected together, so both groups would have been affected equally by any skew. Patients with type 1 diabetes made fewer insertions and deleted more nucleotides at VDJ recombination sites, implying thymic rearrangement abnormalities.

A single peripheral blood draw of approximately 110 mL on average was collected from each donor into heparinised tubes. A BD FACSAria II was used to sort naive, central memory, regulatory and stem cell-like memory CD4+ T cells with a panel that included CD45RO, CCR7, CD25, CD127, CD95 and CD27. A purity above 98% was achieved for all sorted populations. Right away, PBMCs were isolated by Lymphoprep density gradient centrifugation and were stained directly, with no culture step. Samples were stained and sorted in pairs, with one healthy donor and one patient per experiment, so that batch effects were minimized. A word on this clone: Which antigen it targets is not known. No base-level quality is on record; no much larger clone is a single base apart.

The entire isolated RNA was reverse transcribed using the High Capacity cDNA Reverse Transcription Kit, and thus expressed TCRB transcripts were sequenced. Naive, central memory and regulatory T cell samples underwent deep immunoSEQ sequencing, averaging about 3.3 million total reads per sample. Sorted cells were lysed in RLT buffer and RNA was extracted with DNase-treated RNeasy Micro or Mini kits, depending on cell number. To prevent cross-contamination, every cell subset was processed on its own, while patient and healthy donor samples were processed together. TCRB sequences were amplified from cDNA with the immunoSEQ multiplex PCR, producing 87-bp fragments spanning the CDR3 region. The amplicons were sequenced using the Illumina HiSeq platform. As for the authors' bioinformatics: PCR bias was corrected computationally using synthetic template baselines, and reads within Hamming distance 2 were collapsed, with unmergeable singletons discarded. By aligning reads against IMGT, V, D and J genes, CDR3 length, and insertions or deletions at six rearrangement sites were assigned. Within each subset, clonotype counts were normalized to sorted cell number, after which true diversity and Gini coefficients were computed with the tcR R package. The overlap coefficient, calculated on TCRB nucleotide sequences, was used to measure repertoire sharing. Out-of-frame TCRB sequences from naive cells were analyzed as a proxy for the pre-selection repertoire. As stored in TCRdb, this immuneACCESS dataset retains in-frame rearrangements with V and J assigned. A fraction of the clones does not appear; measured against another copy, unresolved V genes explain less than half of the discrepancy, and the remainder lacks a known reason. V, J and clone size reflect that table, while D and trimming were determined from the DNA. The sample records about 620,000 clones, around 15% of which are singletons. The top ten clones comprise approximately 0.087% of the sample.

From its cysteine to its phenylalanine, the CDR3 spans 13 amino acids. Only the CDR3 portion is preserved as DNA: 39 bases, with reading frame beginning at the first base. Unmatched junction bases come to 8, with V trimmed by 7 bases and J by 4 bases. The germline V gene encodes CDR1 SQVTM and CDR2 ANQGSEA. The chain employs TRBV29-1 and TRBJ2-7, with 9 bases aligning to TRBD1. The TCR originated in a man aged 18 to 29 in good health. The specimen sequenced was naive CD4+ T cells from blood. This specimen's cell subset or site label, per the study, means: true naive CD4+ T cells. CDR3 sequence: CSARQGGIYEQYF. The DNA sequence follows: TGCAGCGCAAGACAGGGGGGGATTTACGAGCAGTACTTC.